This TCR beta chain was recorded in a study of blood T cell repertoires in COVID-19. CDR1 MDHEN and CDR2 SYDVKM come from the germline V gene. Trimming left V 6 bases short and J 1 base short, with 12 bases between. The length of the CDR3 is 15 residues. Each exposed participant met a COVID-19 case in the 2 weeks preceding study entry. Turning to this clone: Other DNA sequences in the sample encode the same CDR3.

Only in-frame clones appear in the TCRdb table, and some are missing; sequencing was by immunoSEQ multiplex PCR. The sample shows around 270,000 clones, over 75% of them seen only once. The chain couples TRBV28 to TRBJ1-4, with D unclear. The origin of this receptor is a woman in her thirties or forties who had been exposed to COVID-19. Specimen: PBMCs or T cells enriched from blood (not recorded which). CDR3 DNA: TGTGCCAGCAGCCCTCCACGGGGAACTAATGAAAAACTGTTTTTT. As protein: CASSPPRGTNEKLFF.